The rows below give T cell receptor beta chains drawn from one sample of a study of blood T cell repertoires in COVID-19. Assay: immunoSEQ multiplex PCR; the TCRdb copy retains only in-frame clones and omits some. The sample consists of about 250,000 clones, about 91% of them appearing once. The sample comprised peripheral blood. These receptors came from a woman in her 30s with COVID-19, enrolled during active disease. Both conserved end residues are part of each CDR3. Each record gives: clone size, J gene, D gene, V gene, CDR3 length, CDR3 protein, CDR3 DNA. D genes are given only for firm matches. Some rows have no size entry. The others give once, few or many, or a class for an expanded clone.

size: .
J: TRBJ2-3
D: .
V: TRBV18
length: 13
CDR3: CASSISGTDTQYF
DNA: TGTGCCAGCTCAATCAGCGGCACAGATACGCAGTATTTT

size: .
J: TRBJ2-7
D: TRBD2
V: TRBV3-1/TRBV3-2
length: 15
CDR3: CASSRRTSGVYEQYF
DNA: TGTGCCAGCAGCAGGCGGACTAGCGGGGTCTACGAGCAGTACTTC

size: .
J: TRBJ2-5
D: TRBD2
V: TRBV28
length: 16
CDR3: CASGMAAGGLQETQYF
DNA: TGTGCCAGCGGTATGGCGGCGGGGGGACTTCAAGAGACCCAGTACTTC

size: .
J: TRBJ2-1
D: TRBD2
V: TRBV5-1
length: 15
CDR3: CASSLGGLGYNEQFF
DNA: TGCGCCAGCAGCCTTGGGGGACTAGGATACAATGAGCAGTTCTTC

size: once
J: TRBJ1-1
D: .
V: TRBV7-2
length: 15
CDR3: CASSSPGGRVMGAFF
DNA: TGTGCCAGCAGCTCGCCGGGGGGCAGGGTCATGGGAGCTTTCTTT

size: .
J: TRBJ1-2
D: .
V: TRBV19
length: 15
CDR3: CASSYLATGSRGYTF
DNA: TGTGCCAGTAGCTATCTGGCAACAGGGTCGAGGGGCTACACCTTC

size: .
J: TRBJ2-5
D: .
V: TRBV18
length: 12
CDR3: CASSAWEETQYF
DNA: TGTGCCAGCTCAGCCTGGGAGGAGACCCAGTACTTC

size: .
J: TRBJ2-1
D: TRBD2
V: TRBV27
length: 16
CDR3: CASSFVGLASYNEQFF
DNA: TGTGCCAGCAGTTTTGTGGGACTAGCGTCCTACAATGAGCAGTTCTTC

size: .
J: TRBJ1-2
D: TRBD1
V: TRBV4-1
length: 14
CDR3: CASSQGETGNGYTF
DNA: TGCGCCAGCAGCCAAGGGGAGACAGGGAATGGCTACACCTTC

size: .
J: TRBJ2-5
D: .
V: TRBV28
length: 15
CDR3: CASPLGGLKQETQYF
DNA: TGTGCCAGTCCACTGGGGGGACTGAAACAAGAGACCCAGTACTTC

size: .
J: TRBJ2-3
D: TRBD2
V: TRBV5-1
length: 18
CDR3: CASSGGLAGGPVGDTQYF
DNA: TGCGCCAGCAGCGGAGGACTAGCGGGAGGGCCCGTGGGCGATACGCAGTATTTT

size: .
J: TRBJ1-2
D: .
V: TRBV7-8
length: 18
CDR3: CASSSSGGSGAEGYGYTF
DNA: TGTGCCAGCAGCTCGTCTGGGGGGTCTGGGGCGGAGGGATATGGCTACACCTTC

size: .
J: TRBJ2-6
D: .
V: TRBV19
length: 20
CDR3: CASSIIVRGARRPGANVLTF
DNA: TGTGCCAGTAGTATTATCGTCAGGGGGGCCAGACGACCTGGGGCCAACGTCCTGACTTTC

size: .
J: TRBJ2-3
D: TRBD1
V: TRBV4-3
length: 15
CDR3: CASSQTTGGGDTQYF
DNA: TGCGCCAGCAGCCAAACCACAGGGGGCGGGGATACGCAGTATTTT

size: .
J: TRBJ2-7
D: TRBD1
V: TRBV2
length: 12
CDR3: CATMDRAYEQYF
DNA: TGTGCCACCATGGACAGGGCCTACGAGCAGTACTTC

size: .
J: TRBJ2-3
D: TRBD2
V: TRBV7-2
length: 19
CDR3: CASSPALAGGTLSTDTQYF
DNA: TGTGCCAGCAGCCCCGCGCTCGCGGGGGGTACACTAAGCACAGATACGCAGTATTTT

size: .
J: TRBJ2-3
D: TRBD2
V: TRBV5-4
length: 17
CDR3: CASSSPGLADFTDTQYF
DNA: TGTGCCAGCAGCTCCCCGGGACTAGCGGACTTCACAGATACGCAGTATTTT

size: .
J: TRBJ2-3
D: .
V: TRBV9
length: 12
CDR3: CATDGGSDTQYF
DNA: TGTGCCACCGACGGGGGTTCAGATACGCAGTATTTT

size: .
J: TRBJ1-5
D: TRBD1
V: TRBV27
length: 15
CDR3: CARIEQGAEGQPQHF
DNA: TGTGCCAGAATTGAACAGGGGGCGGAAGGGCAGCCCCAGCATTTT

size: .
J: TRBJ2-1
D: .
V: TRBV6-4
length: 16
CDR3: CASSDSITNFYNEQFF
DNA: TGTGCCAGCAGTGACTCGATAACCAACTTCTACAATGAGCAGTTCTTC

size: .
J: TRBJ2-1
D: TRBD1
V: TRBV29-1
length: 13
CDR3: CSVGQGGHNEQFF
DNA: TGCAGCGTGGGACAGGGGGGACACAATGAGCAGTTCTTC

size: .
J: TRBJ1-4
D: TRBD1
V: TRBV30
length: 14
CDR3: CACSRTGGNEKLFF
DNA: TGTGCCTGCTCGAGGACAGGGGGGAATGAAAAACTGTTTTTT

size: .
J: TRBJ2-1
D: .
V: TRBV2
length: 19
CDR3: CASGETAGWELRANNEQFF
DNA: TGTGCCAGTGGAGAGACAGCGGGTTGGGAACTAAGGGCCAACAATGAGCAGTTCTTC

size: .
J: TRBJ1-2
D: TRBD1
V: TRBV9
length: 14
CDR3: CASSPRTGGNGYTF
DNA: TGTGCCAGCAGCCCCCGGACAGGGGGCAATGGCTACACCTTC

size: .
J: TRBJ2-1
D: .
V: TRBV18
length: 17
CDR3: CASSRGQLVLSYNEQFF
DNA: TGTGCCAGCTCCCGGGGACAACTCGTCCTCTCCTACAATGAGCAGTTCTTC

size: once
J: TRBJ1-1
D: TRBD1
V: TRBV10-3
length: 13
CDR3: CAISTGVDTEAFF
DNA: TGTGCCATCAGCACAGGGGTTGACACTGAAGCTTTCTTT

size: once
J: TRBJ1-2
D: TRBD1
V: TRBV11-2
length: 15
CDR3: CASSSFLDRGLGYTF
DNA: TGTGCCAGCAGCTCCTTCCTCGACAGGGGGCTTGGCTACACCTTC

size: .
J: TRBJ2-1
D: TRBD2
V: TRBV6-2/TRBV6-3
length: 16
CDR3: CASSYVGLAGVDEQFF
DNA: TGTGCCAGCAGTTACGTCGGACTAGCGGGAGTGGATGAGCAGTTCTTC

size: .
J: TRBJ2-7
D: TRBD1
V: TRBV5-6
length: 15
CDR3: CASSSTYRGTYEQYF
DNA: TGTGCCAGCAGCTCCACTTACAGGGGGACCTACGAGCAGTACTTC

size: .
J: TRBJ1-1
D: .
V: TRBV3-1/TRBV3-2
length: 15
CDR3: CASSPRLVRNTEAFF
DNA: TGTGCCAGCAGCCCTAGGTTAGTGAGGAACACTGAAGCTTTCTTT

size: once
J: TRBJ1-2
D: TRBD1
V: TRBV5-1
length: 15
CDR3: CASSYPDRGYGGYTF
DNA: TGCGCCAGCAGCTACCCGGACAGGGGTTACGGTGGCTACACCTTC

size: .
J: TRBJ2-2
D: .
V: TRBV1
length: 15
CDR3: CTSTPGQRCPGELFF
DNA: TGCACCAGCACCCCGGGACAGAGGTGTCCCGGGGAGCTGTTTTTT

size: .
J: TRBJ2-7
D: .
V: TRBV29-1
length: 14
CDR3: CSAGGGQSFYEQYF
DNA: TGCAGCGCGGGGGGTGGACAGTCCTTCTACGAGCAGTACTTC

size: .
J: TRBJ1-5
D: .
V: TRBV4-3
length: 15
CDR3: CASSQDSGFDQPQHF
DNA: TGCGCCAGCAGCCAAGACTCAGGGTTCGATCAGCCCCAGCATTTT

size: .
J: TRBJ1-1
D: .
V: TRBV6-5
length: 13
CDR3: CASSYSRNTEAFF
DNA: TGTGCCAGCAGTTACTCCAGAAACACTGAAGCTTTCTTT

size: .
J: TRBJ1-6
D: TRBD1
V: TRBV19
length: 14
CDR3: CASTGDRENSPLHF
DNA: TGTGCCAGTACCGGGGACAGGGAAAATTCACCCCTCCACTTT

size: .
J: TRBJ2-3
D: TRBD2
V: TRBV10-3
length: 17
CDR3: CAISDLLAGVSTDTQYF
DNA: TGTGCCATCAGCGATCTCCTAGCGGGCGTTAGCACAGATACGCAGTATTTT

size: .
J: TRBJ1-1
D: .
V: TRBV5-4
length: 13
CDR3: CASGGGPGTEAFF
DNA: TGTGCCTCCGGCGGGGGGCCGGGAACTGAAGCTTTCTTT

size: .
J: TRBJ1-2
D: .
V: TRBV30
length: 14
CDR3: CAWSRGDFNYGYTF
DNA: TGTGCCTGGAGTCGCGGGGATTTTAACTATGGCTACACCTTC

size: once
J: TRBJ1-4
D: .
V: TRBV7-2
length: 16
CDR3: CASSLGGGGVWEKLFF
DNA: TGTGCCAGCAGCTTAGGCGGCGGGGGGGTTTGGGAAAAACTGTTTTTT

size: few
J: TRBJ2-2
D: TRBD1
V: TRBV9
length: 19
CDR3: CASSPRSPGQGASTGELFF
DNA: TGTGCCAGCAGCCCCCGTTCGCCGGGACAGGGGGCGAGCACCGGGGAGCTGTTTTTT

size: .
J: TRBJ1-1
D: .
V: TRBV18
length: 12
CDR3: CASSQGPVEGFF
DNA: TGTGCCAGCTCCCAGGGACCCGTGGAGGGTTTCTTT

size: .
J: TRBJ2-3
D: TRBD2
V: TRBV27
length: 14
CDR3: CASSFGEGTDTQYF
DNA: TGTGCCAGCAGTTTTGGGGAGGGGACAGATACGCAGTATTTT

size: .
J: TRBJ2-3
D: TRBD2
V: TRBV9
length: 15
CDR3: CASSGWTSGGETQYF
DNA: TGTGCCAGCAGCGGCTGGACTAGCGGGGGGGAAACGCAGTATTTT

size: .
J: TRBJ1-4
D: .
V: TRBV7-8
length: 15
CDR3: CASSLAQGTNEKLFF
DNA: TGTGCCAGCAGCTTAGCGCAGGGGACGAATGAAAAACTGTTTTTT

size: .
J: TRBJ2-7
D: .
V: TRBV6-5
length: 15
CDR3: CASSKLQQGSYEQYF
DNA: TGTGCCAGCAGCAAACTTCAACAGGGTTCCTACGAGCAGTACTTC

size: .
J: TRBJ1-1
D: .
V: TRBV10-3
length: 14
CDR3: CAISERGWNTEAFF
DNA: TGTGCCATCAGTGAACGGGGTTGGAACACTGAAGCTTTCTTT

size: few
J: TRBJ1-1
D: .
V: TRBV5-4
length: 15
CDR3: CASSLGWQRNTEAFF
DNA: TGTGCCAGCAGCTTGGGGTGGCAGCGGAACACTGAAGCTTTCTTT

size: .
J: TRBJ1-6
D: TRBD1
V: TRBV2
length: 13
CDR3: CASSRQGSSPLHF
DNA: TGTGCCAGCAGCCGACAGGGGAGTTCACCCCTCCACTTT

size: .
J: TRBJ1-1
D: .
V: TRBV14
length: 17
CDR3: CASSQDWLWDISQEAFF
DNA: TGTGCCAGCAGCCAAGATTGGCTTTGGGACATTTCTCAGGAAGCTTTCTTT

size: .
J: TRBJ1-1
D: .
V: TRBV27
length: 15
CDR3: CASSFPEGGMAEAFF
DNA: TGTGCCAGCAGTTTCCCAGAGGGGGGGATGGCTGAAGCTTTCTTT

size: once
J: TRBJ2-3
D: TRBD2
V: TRBV4-1
length: 17
CDR3: CASSQEVAGGQADTQYF
DNA: TGCGCCAGCAGCCAAGAGGTAGCGGGGGGACAGGCAGATACGCAGTATTTT

size: .
J: TRBJ2-1
D: .
V: TRBV27
length: 13
CDR3: CASSLGRVNEQFF
DNA: TGTGCCAGCAGTTTAGGGCGCGTAAATGAGCAGTTCTTC